This T cell receptor (beta chain) was profiled in a study of OX40 agonist ivuxolimab in advanced cancers. Study results and limitations: Some of the nonresponding patients also showed low levels of normalized T-cell clonal expansion.

Repertoires were generated with immunoSEQ multiplex PCR, while TCRdb's copy carries only in-frame clones and drops some. This table holds tens of thousands of clones, about four fifths found once. Of note for this clone: Its antigen is still unknown.

This CDR3 spans 13 amino acids. The V end lost 6 bases, the J end lost 3 bases, and 9 bases lay between the germline ends. Germline loops: CDR1 SGHTA, CDR2 FQGTGA. Sample: CD4+ or CD8+ T cells sorted from blood, taken in a trial of the OX40 agonist ivuxolimab. The sequence was collected from an adult with an advanced solid tumor such as melanoma, head and neck, liver or kidney cancer. The chain links TRBV7-3 to TRBJ2-1, with D perhaps TRBD2 (5 bases). The CDR3 DNA is TGTGCCAGCAGTGTCGGGATCTACAATGAGCAGTTCTTC. Protein sequence: CASSVGIYNEQFF.